This T cell receptor beta chain is drawn from a study of T cell repertoires in cytomegalovirus infection. About the study: Public signatures in TCR beta pointed to CMV infection and matching HLA type. General study results and limits: HLA-C-restricted CMV clonotypes gave the most frequent clonotype in two of eight donors. Carriage of CMV together with the relevant HLA was identifiable through cumulative public TCR beta family frequency.

At least ten counts were recorded for this clonotype. Antigen: not known. TCRdb ran MiXCR on the reads and lists one entry per CDR3 protein. The sample records 900,000 to 950,000 distinct CDR3 sequences, more than 25% being singletons. The sample in question was cultured CD8+ T cells from PBMCs, obtained from culture after CMV antigen stimulation. The receptor was isolated from a human donor in good health (CMV status not recorded). Some clones in this sample may be carry-over from other donors' samples.

The CDR3 sequence: CAGGRANYGYTF. The CDR3 nucleotides read TGTGCCGGGGGACGGGCTAACTATGGCTACACCTTC. The gene calls are TRBV7-9 and TRBJ1-2, with a possible D match to TRBD1 (5 bases). This CDR3 is 12 amino acids long. V was shortened by 11 bases and J by 0 bases, with 10 bases between the two germline ends. The V gene's germline CDR1 is SEHNR and CDR2 FQNEAQ (reference sequence).